This T cell receptor beta chain was observed in a study of cytomegalovirus exposure and HLA in healthy donors. Study summary: A prior study identified approximately 120 million unique TCR beta sequences from 150 million to 200 million T cells.

Germline CDR1 is SEHNR and CDR2 is FQNEAQ (reference sequence). J gave up 6 bases and V 6 bases, and 5 bases lay outside the gene matches. CDR3 size: 12 residues. As to this clone: What it binds is unknown.

The study, taken as a whole, reports: The HLA-A and HLA-B alleles of most subjects were reportedly predicted accurately from TCR beta sequences. Later analysis associated a missense DCLRE1C variant with TCR beta V- and J-gene trimming. Immune exposure information comprised only CMV serostatus.

Primers: 60 Vbeta forward and 13 Jbeta reverse. Using immunoSEQ multiplex PCR, the repertoire was profiled, and TCRdb retains in-frame clones only, with some absent. The sample consists of around 120,000 clones, about 80% of them appearing once. The rearrangement joins TRBV7-9 to TRBJ2-7; the match to TRBD1 covers 7 bases. Sequenced sample: PBMCs. The sequence was obtained from a female donor in good health and CMV-seropositive. CDR3: CASSLQGSEQYF. CDR3 coding DNA: TGTGCCAGCAGTCTACAGGGGAGCGAGCAGTACTTC.